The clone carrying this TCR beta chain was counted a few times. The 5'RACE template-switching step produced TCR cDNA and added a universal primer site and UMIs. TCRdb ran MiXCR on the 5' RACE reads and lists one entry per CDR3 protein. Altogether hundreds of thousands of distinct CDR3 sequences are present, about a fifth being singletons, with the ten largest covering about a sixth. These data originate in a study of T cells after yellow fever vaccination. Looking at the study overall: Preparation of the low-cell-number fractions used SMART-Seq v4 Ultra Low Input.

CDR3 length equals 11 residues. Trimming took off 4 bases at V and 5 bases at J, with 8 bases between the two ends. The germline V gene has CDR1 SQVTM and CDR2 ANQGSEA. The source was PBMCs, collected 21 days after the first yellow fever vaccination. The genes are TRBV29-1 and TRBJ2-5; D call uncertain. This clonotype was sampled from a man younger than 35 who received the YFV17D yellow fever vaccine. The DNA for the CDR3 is TGCAGCGTTGGTCCCCTGGAGACCCAGTACTTC. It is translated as CSVGPLETQYF.